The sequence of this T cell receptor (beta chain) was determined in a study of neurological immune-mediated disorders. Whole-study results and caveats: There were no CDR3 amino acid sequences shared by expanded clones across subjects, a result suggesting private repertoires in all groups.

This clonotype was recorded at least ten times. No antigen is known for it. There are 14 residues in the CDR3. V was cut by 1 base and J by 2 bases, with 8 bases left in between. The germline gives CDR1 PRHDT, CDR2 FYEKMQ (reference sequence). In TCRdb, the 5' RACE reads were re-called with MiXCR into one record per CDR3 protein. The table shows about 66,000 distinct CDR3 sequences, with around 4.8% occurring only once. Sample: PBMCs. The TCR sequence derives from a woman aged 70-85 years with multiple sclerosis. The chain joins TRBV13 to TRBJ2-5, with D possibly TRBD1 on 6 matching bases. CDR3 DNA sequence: TGTGCCAGCAGCTTAGACAGGGAGCAAGAGACCCAGTACTTC. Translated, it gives CASSLDREQETQYF.